The entry that follows covers one T cell receptor (beta chain) sequence. The table lists this clonotype with a few counts. Its antigen is still unknown. The germline gene is not matched at one end of the junction; a read error may be the cause. Amplification of TCR beta CDR3 regions was carried out from RNA transcripts. For the first round of RT-PCR on the TCR CDR3, the HTBI primer set was used together with the Qiagen OneStep RT-PCR kit. A second multiplex PCR round built the libraries, followed by size selection and purification. Libraries were sequenced paired-end with 100 bp reads on an Illumina HiSeq2000. As for how the authors treated the data: SOAPnuke was used to process the raw data, removing reads that contained adapters or uncalled bases, had a mean Phred below 15, or lacked an exact match to the constant primer or identifier. COPE v1.2.5 was used to merge the high-quality paired reads, and each unique nucleotide sequence was defined as a clonotype. MiTCR v1.1 was used to align clonotypes to the IMGT TRBV, TRBD and TRBJ reference segments. Analysis was restricted to V-J combinations with a frequency above 0.0001, which covered roughly 99% of repertoires. A TCS score was defined as the ratio between F50 (clonal expansion) and ExV (chaos), using BLOSUM62-based TCRdist between CDR3 peptides within each V-J. Welch's t-statistics and random forest reduced 450 to 600 V-J features to roughly 13, which were used in a naive Bayes classifier (R e1071). TCRdb reprocessing: public reads trimmed at Q25 with fastp, clones called with MiXCR, in-frame beta chains kept. CDR3 protein duplicates are merged, each entry listing the most common genes and DNA. For this entry, the V and J calls and clone size follow TCRdb and not the study's own pipeline. The sample table lists more than 150,000 distinct CDR3 sequences, more than 15% of them with a count of one. The top ten constitute about 29% of the sample.

The sample is drawn from a study of T cells in Graves' hyperthyroidism and ophthalmopathy (dated by TCRdb to between 2017 and 2020). At the level of the whole study: Peripheral blood samples were taken at initial diagnosis, before any treatment was given. Thyroid tissue and blood T-cell repertoires from six Graves' hyperthyroidism patients were also compared in the study. Once sampling was done, hyperthyroidism patients were given methimazole at a starting dose of 30 mg daily, whereas ophthalmopathy patients were given high-dose intravenous methylprednisolone. The approximately 97 discovery patients were randomly divided into training and test sets at a 7:3 ratio. Whether ophthalmopathy could be predicted prospectively was tested in an independent validation cohort made up of roughly 20 hyperthyroidism patients plus 17 patients who later progressed to ophthalmopathy. The paper reports TCR Vbeta CDR3 sequencing of approximately 140 peripheral blood samples: approximately 43 ophthalmopathy, some 80 hyperthyroidism and 17 progressor patients. To identify TCR V-J signatures that set the groups apart, the researchers used a discovery cohort of 90 to 100 patients, made up of 40 to 45 with Graves' ophthalmopathy and some 60 with stable Graves' hyperthyroidism. Points the paper makes about the study in general: Blood samples also contained most of the expanded thyroid clonotypes (frequency above 0.001), which suggests that blood repertoires may reflect thyroid immune responses. In cross-validation, a model built on a 13 V-J signature told ophthalmopathy apart from stable hyperthyroidism with approximately 90% sensitivity and around 84% specificity, and in testing the same model reached 80%/75%. In validation, the model predicted progression to ophthalmopathy a median of about 6 months before onset, with about 67% sensitivity and about 72% specificity. No statistical method was used to fix the sample size in advance, and group allocation was not hidden from the investigators.

The CDR3 goes from the cysteine to the phenylalanine over 14 residues. Only the CDR3 part of the read is kept: 42 bases, read in frame from the first base. Reading the germline V gene gives CDR1 MNHEY and CDR2 SVGAGI. Graves' hyperthyroidism was defined as stable when no progression to ophthalmopathy occurred over 18 months of follow-up. Hyperthyroidism patients were aged 18 to 65 years and newly diagnosed, with disease duration of less than 2 months. Patients with uncontrolled infections, other autoimmune diseases, pregnancy or lactation were excluded. Diagnoses were established on the basis of clinical symptoms, serum thyroxine and TRAb, thyroid ultrasound, and orbital computed tomography. Ficoll-Paque density gradient centrifugation was used to isolate PBMCs from about 10 ml of fresh peripheral blood. Trizol reagent was used to extract total RNA, and RNA quality was then checked on an Agilent 2100 Bioanalyzer.

This sequence was found in a woman aged 50 to 60 with Graves' hyperthyroidism. The sequenced sample was blood. The V and J genes are TRBV6-5 and TRBJ2-2, with a tentative D gene TRBD1 over 6 matching bases. The CDR3 region reads CVSSYRGGTGELFF. The DNA reads as follows: TGTGTCAGCAGTTACAGAGGGGGCACCGGGGAGCTGTTTTTT.